This TCR beta chain appears in the sequencing data of a study of identical twins. This CDR3 has 13 residues. Germline CDR1 SGHDT, CDR2 YYEEEE. V lost 1 base, J lost 5 bases, and 9 bases lay in between. This clonotype was seen ten or more times. MiXCR was run by TCRdb on the 5' RACE reads, yielding one entry per CDR3 protein. The sample includes 100,000 or so distinct CDR3 sequences, 4.5% to 6.5% of them seen just once. The J gene is TRBJ2-5, the V gene TRBV5-6; D not resolved. Sequencing was done on a sample of memory T cells sorted from blood. The receptor was derived from a woman in her fifties or sixties in good health. CDR3 in amino acids: CASSLKGWETQYF. The CDR3 DNA is TGTGCCAGCAGCTTGAAGGGATGGGAGACCCAGTACTTC.